The 28 T cell receptor beta chains in this list originate from one sample, sequenced in a study of T cell responses to AZD1222 COVID-19 vaccine. TCRdb's table, derived via immunoSEQ multiplex PCR, lists solely in-frame clones and lacks some. This sample has around 130,000 clones, with around 84% found just once. The specimen comprised peripheral blood, sampled on day 0 of AZD1222 vaccination. These receptors originate from an adult in good health.

V usage is TRBV24-1 and J usage is TRBJ1-1; D ambiguous. V was cut by 5 bases and J by 1 base, with 7 bases left in between. CDR1 is KGHDR, CDR2 SFDVKD, per germline. The CDR3 length is 13 residues. The CDR3, as DNA: TGTGCCACCAGTGCCTCGGGGAACACTGAAGCTTTCTTT. This translates into CATSASGNTEAFF.

Here the CDR3 reads CASSRIRGGQETQYF. CDR3 bases: TGTGCCAGCAGTCGAATCCGGGGGGGCCAAGAGACCCAGTACTTC. This chain links TRBV6-2 or TRBV6-3 with TRBJ2-5; TRBD2 aligns across 8 bases. The trim removed 5 bases at V and 1 base at J, leaving 6 bases unmatched. The germline V gene encodes CDR1 MNHEY and CDR2 SVGEGT. This CDR3 has 15 residues.

The chain recombines TRBV5-5 with TRBJ2-7; 8 bases align to TRBD2. The germline V gene has CDR1 SGHKS and CDR2 YYEKEE (reference sequence). Germline trimming cut 3 bases from V and 3 bases from J; bases unmatched to any gene: 8. The CDR3 is 15 residues long. CDR3 in amino acids: CASSSLERESYEQYF. CDR3 in DNA: TGTGCCAGCAGCTCCTTGGAGCGGGAGAGCTACGAGCAGTACTTC.

The sample holds one count of this clone. The CDR3 DNA follows: TGCGCCAGCAGCTTAGAAGGGCTAGCGGGCCTTCAGTTCTTC. Protein product: CASSLEGLAGLQFF. This chain links TRBV5-1 with TRBJ2-1; TRBD2 matches at 8 bases. The germline CDR1 and CDR2 sequences are SGHRS and YFSETQ. The ends lost 2 bases at V and 13 bases at J; junction bases unmatched: 11. CDR3 length: 14 amino acids.

The gene calls are TRBV7-9 and TRBJ2-7; no firm D call. CDR1 and CDR2 from the germline V gene are SEHNR and FQNEAQ (reference sequence). The CDR3 extends over 15 amino acids. The ends were cut back, 0 bases at V and 0 bases at J, with 9 bases in the middle. This CDR3 is CASSLAGRPSYEQYF. The CDR3 nucleotides read TGTGCCAGCAGCTTAGCTGGACGGCCCTCCTACGAGCAGTACTTC.

V gene TRBV7-3 combines with J gene TRBJ2-5, with 11 bases that match TRBD2. CDR1 SGHTA and CDR2 FQGTGA come from the germline V gene. With 5 bases clipped from V and 4 bases from J, the junction kept 9 bases outside the gene matches. The CDR3 contains 16 residues. The CDR3: CASSPGGTSGGETQYF. The CDR3 DNA follows: TGTGCCAGCAGCCCCGGAGGTACTAGCGGGGGAGAGACCCAGTACTTC.

The V call is TRBV10-3, the J call TRBJ2-3, with 12 bases identical to TRBD2. CDR1 is ENHRY, CDR2 SYGVKD, per germline. Trimming at V came to 8 bases and at J to 5 bases, leaving 8 bases not matched to a gene. The CDR3 sequence is 15 residues long. As DNA, the CDR3 is TGTGCCATCTCACGGACTAGCGGGGATAGAGATACGCAGTATTTT. It translates to CAISRTSGDRDTQYF.

This chain uses TRBV3-1 (or the pseudogene TRBV3-2) with TRBJ1-1; 8 nucleotides align to TRBD1. V lost 2 bases, J lost 12 bases, and 8 bases stayed unmatched. The CDR3 runs 13 residues. In germline, CDR1 is LGHDT, CDR2 YNNKEL (reference sequence). CDR3: CASSQLGGQETFF. The CDR3 nucleotides are TGTGCCAGCAGCCAATTGGGGGGACAGGAAACTTTCTTT.

The chain couples TRBV6-5 to TRBJ1-3; TRBD1 matches at 10 bases. The germline V gene has CDR1 MNHEY and CDR2 SVGAGI. This CDR3 contains 15 residues. V was pared by 4 bases and J by 2 bases, with 2 bases of the junction left unmatched. CDR3 bases: TGTGCCAGCAGTTCTGGGACAGGGGCTGGAAACACCATATATTTT. Its protein is CASSSGTGAGNTIYF.

Points on this clone: Different DNA sequences within this sample yield the same CDR3. The V call is TRBV12-3 or TRBV12-4, the J call TRBJ1-5; D remains unclear. Deletions cut 1 base from V and 4 bases from J, with 2 bases between. The CDR3 sequence is 12 residues long. The CDR3 sequence: CASSLGNQPQHF. The DNA for the CDR3 is TGTGCCAGCAGTTTAGGGAATCAGCCCCAGCATTTT.

The chain employs TRBV6-5 and TRBJ1-6; the match to TRBD1 covers 7 bases. Trimming took 7 bases from V and 4 from J; bases not matched to a gene: 4. CDR1 and CDR2 (germline): MNHEY, SVGAGI. The CDR3 is 14 amino acids. The CDR3 reads CASTRDSYNSPLHF. For the CDR3, the DNA is TGTGCCAGCACCAGGGACAGTTATAATTCACCCCTCCACTTT.

The rearrangement links TRBV5-4 to TRBJ1-2, with TRBD1 as a possible D gene (5 bases). CDR1 and CDR2 from the germline V gene are SGHNT and YYREEE (reference sequence). Between the trimmed V and J ends, which lost 3 bases and 8 bases, there was a span of 14 bases. This CDR3 is 13 amino acids long. The CDR3 nucleotides read TGTGCCAGCAGCTACCGGGACGGATGGGGCTACACCTTC. It yields the protein CASSYRDGWGYTF.

The CDR3 DNA follows: TGTGCCAGCAGCTTACTAGCGGGAGTCAACAATGAGCAGTTCTTC. Residues: CASSLLAGVNNEQFF. The chain uses TRBV7-3 and TRBJ2-1; 10 bases align to TRBD2. Germline trimming cut 2 bases from V and 5 bases from J; bases unmatched to any gene: 3. The CDR3 is 15 amino acids. CDR1 SGHTA and CDR2 FQGTGA come from the germline V gene. The full variable domain, rest sourced from reference TRBV7-3 and TRBJ2-1, is GAGVSQTPSNKVTEKGKYVELRCDPISGHTALYWYRQSLGQGPEFLIYFQGTGAADDSGLPNDRFFAVRPEGSVSTLKIQRTERGDSAVYLCASSLLAGVNNEQFFGPGTRLTVL.

This clone was seen only a few times. The chain combines TRBV2 with TRBJ2-7; D not certain. The CDR3 spans 13 residues. The V gene's germline CDR1 is SNHLY and CDR2 FYNNEI. V gave up 8 bases and J gave up 2 bases, with 13 bases separating them. The CDR3 bases are TGTGCCAGCGGCGACGTCTTCACCTACGAGCAGTACTTC. It encodes CASGDVFTYEQYF.

The rearrangement links TRBV7-8 to TRBJ1-5; weak D call: TRBD1 (6 bases). Trimming removed 5 bases from V and 0 bases from J, with 11 bases in between. The CDR3 totals 15 residues. CDR1 SGHVS and CDR2 FQNEAQ come from the germline V gene. CDR3 DNA sequence: TGTGCCAGCAGCCCCGACAGGTATAGCAATCAGCCCCAGCATTTT. This sequence encodes CASSPDRYSNQPQHF.

V is TRBV9 and J is TRBJ2-5, with 12 nucleotides matching TRBD2. The CDR3 runs to 16 residues. V was pared by 4 bases and J by 5 bases, with 9 bases of the junction left unmatched. Germline-derived CDR1 and CDR2 are SGDLS and YYNGEE. CDR3 sequence (DNA): TGTGCCAGCAGCCCTACAGGACTAGCGGGGTGGGAGACCCAGTACTTC. It is translated as CASSPTGLAGWETQYF.

The V and J genes are TRBV4-3 and TRBJ1-1, with 7 bases aligning to TRBD1. The germline CDR1 and CDR2 sequences are LGHNA and YSLEER. V trimming: 3 bases; J trimming: 2 bases; junction bases outside the gene matches: 9. The length of the CDR3 is 16 residues. The CDR3 coding sequence is TGCGCCAGCAGCCAGGACAGGTTCCTCGGAAACACTGAAGCTTTCTTT. This encodes CASSQDRFLGNTEAFF.

The CDR3 DNA follows: TGTGCCAGTAGTTTACAGGGGCTGAACACTGAAGCTTTCTTT. It yields the protein CASSLQGLNTEAFF. The chain has TRBV19 and TRBJ1-1; 7 bases are a match to TRBD1. The CDR3 is 14 residues long. The ends lost 5 bases at V and 0 bases at J; junction bases unmatched: 3. The germline V gene encodes CDR1 LNHDA and CDR2 SQIVND (reference sequence).

The V call is TRBV6-5, the J call TRBJ2-7, with D perhaps TRBD1 or TRBD2 (5 bases each). The CDR3 spans 13 residues. The germline V gene has CDR1 MNHEY and CDR2 SVGAGI. The V end lost 2 bases, the J end lost 3 bases, and 8 bases lay between the germline ends. CDR3 in DNA: TGTGCCAGCAGTTACGCTGGGGGCTACGAGCAGTACTTC. Its protein product is CASSYAGGYEQYF.

V usage is TRBV5-1 and J usage is TRBJ2-2; D is uncertain. Trimming took off 5 bases at V and 0 bases at J, with 8 bases between the two ends. CDR1 is SGHRS and CDR2 is YFSETQ in the germline V gene. The CDR3 is 14 amino acids. For the CDR3, the DNA is TGCGCCAGCAGATCCCAATCGAACACCGGGGAGCTGTTTTTT. Translated: CASRSQSNTGELFF.

The chain couples TRBV19 to TRBJ2-5, with D hard to call. CDR3 length equals 15 residues. CDR1 and CDR2 (germline): LNHDA, SQIVND (reference sequence). V was trimmed by 5 bases and J by 5 bases, leaving 18 bases between them. CDR3 DNA: TGTGCCAGTAGTCCCCTCTTGACACCCCGGGAGACCCAGTACTTC. Residues: CASSPLLTPRETQYF.

The V and J genes are TRBV28 and TRBJ2-4; D not certain. CDR3 size: 15 residues. Germline loops: CDR1 MDHEN, CDR2 SYDVKM. Trimming removed 1 base from V and 0 bases from J, with 7 bases in between. The CDR3 sequence is CASSLFDLAKNIQYF. DNA for the CDR3: TGTGCCAGCAGTTTATTTGACCTAGCCAAAAACATTCAGTACTTC.

This chain uses TRBV7-2 with TRBJ2-5, with D unclear. V was clipped by 3 bases and J by 4 bases, with 6 bases between them. This CDR3 is 12 amino acids long. Germline-derived CDR1 and CDR2 are SGHTA and FQGNSA. Here the CDR3 reads CASSFRRETQYF. In DNA, the CDR3 is TGTGCCAGCAGCTTCAGGCGAGAGACCCAGTACTTC.

This clone has only a few counts. The chain joins TRBV5-4 to TRBJ2-2; D call uncertain. Germline CDR1 is SGHNT and CDR2 is YYREEE (reference sequence). CDR3 length: 12 residues. Between the trimmed V and J ends, which lost 3 bases and 5 bases, there was a span of 5 bases. The chain's CDR3 is CASSSTTGELFF. For the CDR3, the DNA is TGTGCCAGCAGCTCCACTACCGGGGAGCTGTTTTTT.

This clone was seen once. V and J are TRBV12-5 and TRBJ2-3; D ambiguous. Trimming stripped 6 bases from V and 6 bases from J, with 16 bases between. This CDR3 contains 14 residues. From germline, CDR1 is LGHNT and CDR2 FRNRAP. Here the CDR3 DNA reads TGTGCTAGTGGCCATTCCTCCCTAGGCGATACGCAGTATTTT. It codes for CASGHSSLGDTQYF. Variable domain in full (rest from reference TRBV12-5 and TRBJ2-3): DARVTQTPRHKVTEMGQEVTMRCQPILGHNTVFWYRQTMMQGLELLAYFRNRAPLDDSGMPKDRFSAEMPDATLATLKIQPSEPRDSAVYFCASGHSSLGDTQYFGPGTRLTVL.

This chain uses TRBV11-1 with TRBJ1-1; tentative D call: TRBD1 (6 bases). CDR3 length: 14 amino acids. The V and J ends lost 4 bases and 2 bases respectively, with 11 bases between them. CDR1 and CDR2 (germline): SGHAT, FQDESV (reference sequence). Written as DNA, the CDR3 is TGTGCCAGCAGCTCCCGGACAGCTAACACTGAAGCTTTCTTT. It is translated as CASSSRTANTEAFF.

In nucleotides, the CDR3 is TGTGCCTGGAGTCCAGGGTCTACCCTGAATCAGCCCCAGCATTTT. This codes for CAWSPGSTLNQPQHF. The J gene is TRBJ1-5, the V gene TRBV30; D might be TRBD1 (5 bases). Germline V gives CDR1 GTSNPN, CDR2 SVGIG (reference sequence). The CDR3 extends over 15 amino acids. Trimming pared 2 bases from V and 4 bases from J, leaving 15 bases between.

This sequence joins TRBV19 and TRBJ2-3, with no clear D. Per germline, CDR1 LNHDA and CDR2 SQIVND (reference sequence). Trimming took 1 base from V and 2 from J, leaving 4 bases between them. This CDR3 region has 13 residues. Here the CDR3 DNA reads TGTGCCAGTAGTATAGGTAACACAGATACGCAGTATTTT. Translating it yields CASSIGNTDTQYF.